This T cell receptor beta chain was observed in a study of blood T cells in healthy people across ages. With each sample, at least 6 micrograms of total RNA were extracted. In regard to this clonotype: Its target is unknown.

V dropped 4 bases and J dropped 4 bases, with 12 bases sitting between them. There are 15 residues in the CDR3. Germline assignment: CDR1 SGDLS and CDR2 YYNGEE. Primed by a sample-barcoded 5' primer and a J-beta primer mix, a second PCR proceeded for 7 to 11 cycles. With 12 random nucleotides, a template-switch adaptor tagged each individual cDNA molecule. Via MiXCR, TCRdb re-called the 5' RACE reads, giving one row per CDR3 protein. In the table there are over 600,000 distinct CDR3 sequences, around three fifths of which are singletons. Study-wide points: As age increased, TCR beta diversity per million T cells fell in a roughly linear fashion. Comparison with aged donors showed that long-lived donors had more naive CD4+ cells and higher diversity.

The sequenced sample was blood. This TCR derives from a middle-aged man in good health. The gene calls are TRBV9 and TRBJ2-6, with D unresolved. The CDR3 reads CASSREFPGANVLTF. The CDR3, as DNA: TGTGCCAGCAGCAGGGAATTCCCCGGGGCCAACGTCCTGACTTTC.